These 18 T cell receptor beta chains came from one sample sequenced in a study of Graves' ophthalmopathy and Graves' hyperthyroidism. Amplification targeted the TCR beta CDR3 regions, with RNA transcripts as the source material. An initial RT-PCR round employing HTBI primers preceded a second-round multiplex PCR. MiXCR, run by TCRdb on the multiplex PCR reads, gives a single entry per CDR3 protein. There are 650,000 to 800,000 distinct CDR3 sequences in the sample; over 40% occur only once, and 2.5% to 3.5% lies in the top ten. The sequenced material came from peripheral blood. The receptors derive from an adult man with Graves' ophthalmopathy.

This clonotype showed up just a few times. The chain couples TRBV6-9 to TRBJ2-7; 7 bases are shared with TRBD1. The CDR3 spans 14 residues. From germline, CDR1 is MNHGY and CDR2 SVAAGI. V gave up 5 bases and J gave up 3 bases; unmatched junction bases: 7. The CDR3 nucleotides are TGTGCCAGCAGTATGCGACAGGGAAGCTACGAGCAGTACTTC. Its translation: CASSMRQGSYEQYF.

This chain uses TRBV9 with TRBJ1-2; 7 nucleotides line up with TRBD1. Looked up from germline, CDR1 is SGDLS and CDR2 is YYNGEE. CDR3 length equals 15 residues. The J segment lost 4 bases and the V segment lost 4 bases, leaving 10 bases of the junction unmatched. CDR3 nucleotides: TGTGCCAGCAGCCCCCAGGGGGGGGCCCCCTATGGCTACACCTTC. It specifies CASSPQGGAPYGYTF.

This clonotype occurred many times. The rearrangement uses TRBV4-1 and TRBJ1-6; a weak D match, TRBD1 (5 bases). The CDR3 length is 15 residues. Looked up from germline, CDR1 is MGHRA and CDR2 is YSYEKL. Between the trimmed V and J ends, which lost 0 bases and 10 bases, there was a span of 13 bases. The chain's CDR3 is CASSQDWGIGSPLHF. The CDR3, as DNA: TGCGCCAGCAGCCAAGATTGGGGGATCGGGTCACCCCTCCACTTT.

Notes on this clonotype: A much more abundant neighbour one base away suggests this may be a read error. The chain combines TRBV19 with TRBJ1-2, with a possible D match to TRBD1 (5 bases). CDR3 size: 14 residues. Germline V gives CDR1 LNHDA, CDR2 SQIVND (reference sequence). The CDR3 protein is CANSNPRAMGGYTF. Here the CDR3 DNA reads TGTGCCAATAGTAACCCCAGGGCTATGGGAGGCTACACCTTC.

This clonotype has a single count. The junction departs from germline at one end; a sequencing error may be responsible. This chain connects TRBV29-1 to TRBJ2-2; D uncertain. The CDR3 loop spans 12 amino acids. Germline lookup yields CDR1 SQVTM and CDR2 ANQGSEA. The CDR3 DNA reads TGCAGCGTTGAAGAAGCCGTCAGTGAGCAGTTTTTT. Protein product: CSVEEAVSEQFF.

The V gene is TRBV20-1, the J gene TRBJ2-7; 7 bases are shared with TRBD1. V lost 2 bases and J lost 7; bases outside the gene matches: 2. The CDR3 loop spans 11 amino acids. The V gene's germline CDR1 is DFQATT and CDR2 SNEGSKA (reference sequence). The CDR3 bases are TGCAGTGCTAGACCGACAGGGGAGCAGTACTTC. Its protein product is CSARPTGEQYF.

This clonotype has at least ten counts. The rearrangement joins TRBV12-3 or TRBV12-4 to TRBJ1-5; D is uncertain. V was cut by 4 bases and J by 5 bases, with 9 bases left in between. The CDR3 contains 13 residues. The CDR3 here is CASSSTIHQPQHF. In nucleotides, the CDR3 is TGTGCCAGCAGTTCCACAATCCATCAGCCCCAGCATTTT.

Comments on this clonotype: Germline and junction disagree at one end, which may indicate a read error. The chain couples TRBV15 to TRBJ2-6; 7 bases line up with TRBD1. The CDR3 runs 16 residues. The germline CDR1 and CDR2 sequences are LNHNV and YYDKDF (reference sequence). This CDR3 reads CATSSGTDSGANLLTF. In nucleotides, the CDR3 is TGTGCCACCAGTAGTGGGACAGACTCTGGGGCCAACCTCCTGACTTTC.

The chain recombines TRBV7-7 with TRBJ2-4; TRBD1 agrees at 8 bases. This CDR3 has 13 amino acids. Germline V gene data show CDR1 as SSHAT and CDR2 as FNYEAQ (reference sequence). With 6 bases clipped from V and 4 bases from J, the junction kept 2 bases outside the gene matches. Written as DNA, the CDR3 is TGTGCCAGCAGTAGACAGGGGAAAAACATTCAGTACTTC. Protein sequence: CASSRQGKNIQYF.

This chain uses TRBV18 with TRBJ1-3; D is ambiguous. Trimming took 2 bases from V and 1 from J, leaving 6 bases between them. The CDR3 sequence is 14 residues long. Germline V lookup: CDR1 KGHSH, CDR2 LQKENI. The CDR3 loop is CASSPGRSGNTIYF. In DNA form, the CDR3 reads TGTGCCAGCTCACCAGGACGATCTGGAAACACCATATATTTT.

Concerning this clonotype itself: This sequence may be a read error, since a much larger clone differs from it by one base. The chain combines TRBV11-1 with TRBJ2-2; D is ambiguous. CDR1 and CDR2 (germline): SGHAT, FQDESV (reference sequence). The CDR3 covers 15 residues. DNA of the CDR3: TGTGTCAGCAGTCGACCCCCGCCGGGCACCGGGGAGCTGTTTTTT. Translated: CVSSRPPPGTGELFF.

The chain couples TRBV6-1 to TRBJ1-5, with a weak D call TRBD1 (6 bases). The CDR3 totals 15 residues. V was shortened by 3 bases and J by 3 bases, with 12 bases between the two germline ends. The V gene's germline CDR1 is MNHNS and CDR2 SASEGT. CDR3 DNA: TGTGCCAGCAGTGACCAGGGGCTGACCAATCAGCCCCAGCATTTT. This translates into CASSDQGLTNQPQHF.

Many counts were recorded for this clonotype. This chain's CDR3 is CASSLWGENGYTF. The CDR3 DNA reads as TGTGCCAGCAGTCTGTGGGGCGAGAATGGCTACACCTTC. This chain connects TRBV12-3 or TRBV12-4 to TRBJ1-2, with D perhaps TRBD1 (5 bases). Trimming took 5 bases from V and 6 from J, leaving 13 bases between them. The CDR3 covers 13 residues.

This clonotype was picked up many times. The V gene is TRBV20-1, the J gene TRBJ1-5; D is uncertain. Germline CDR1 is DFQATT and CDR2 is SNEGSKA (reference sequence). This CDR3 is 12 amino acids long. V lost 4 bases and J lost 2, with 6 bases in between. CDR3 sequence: CSAKVGNQPQHF. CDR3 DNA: TGCAGTGCTAAGGTCGGCAATCAGCCCCAGCATTTT.

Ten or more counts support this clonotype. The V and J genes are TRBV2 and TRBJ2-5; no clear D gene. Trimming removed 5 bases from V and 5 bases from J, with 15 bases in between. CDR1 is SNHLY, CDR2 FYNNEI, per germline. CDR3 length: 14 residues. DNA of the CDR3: TGTGCCAGCAGTATCGACACAAACGGGGAGACCCAGTACTTC. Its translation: CASSIDTNGETQYF.

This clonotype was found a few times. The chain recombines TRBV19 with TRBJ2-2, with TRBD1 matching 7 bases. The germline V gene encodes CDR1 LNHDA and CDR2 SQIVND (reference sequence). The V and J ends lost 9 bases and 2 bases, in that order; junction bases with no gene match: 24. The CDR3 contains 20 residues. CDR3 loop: CASHRGGVHLDLTNTGELFF. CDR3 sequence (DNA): TGTGCCAGCCACAGGGGCGGCGTGCACTTGGATCTAACTAACACCGGGGAGCTGTTTTTT.

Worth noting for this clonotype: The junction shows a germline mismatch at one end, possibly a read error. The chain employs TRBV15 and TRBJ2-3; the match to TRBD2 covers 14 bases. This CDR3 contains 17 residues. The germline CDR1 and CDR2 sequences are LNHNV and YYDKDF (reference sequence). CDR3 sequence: CATSVPTSGRATDTRYF. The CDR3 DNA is TGTGCCACCAGCGTCCCGACTAGCGGGAGGGCGACAGATACGCGGTATTTT.

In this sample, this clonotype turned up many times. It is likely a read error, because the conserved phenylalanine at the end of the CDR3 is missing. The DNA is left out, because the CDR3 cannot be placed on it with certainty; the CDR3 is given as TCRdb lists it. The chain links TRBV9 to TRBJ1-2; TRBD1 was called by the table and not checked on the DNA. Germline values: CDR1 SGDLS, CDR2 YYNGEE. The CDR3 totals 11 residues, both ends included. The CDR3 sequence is CASSVARTGGD.